The next 26 T cell receptor beta chains were all read from a single sample in a study of Graves' ophthalmopathy and Graves' hyperthyroidism. The sequenced template was RNA, covering the TCR beta CDR3 region. First-round RT-PCR relied on HTBI primers, and a second-round multiplex PCR came next. Each CDR3 protein is one row after TCRdb ran MiXCR on the multiplex PCR reads. This sample has 340,000 or so distinct CDR3 sequences, with about a sixth found just once. Specimen: peripheral blood. Source of these receptors: an adult man with Graves' ophthalmopathy.

This clonotype was recorded at least ten times. This sequence joins TRBV20-1 and TRBJ2-3; 9 bases match TRBD2. After removal of 1 base from V and 1 base from J, the junction contained 6 bases not matched to a gene. CDR1 is DFQATT, CDR2 SNEGSKA, per germline (reference sequence). The CDR3 runs to 16 residues. The CDR3 DNA reads as TGCAGTGCTAGAGGGCTAGCGGGATCGGGCACAGATACGCAGTATTTT. This codes for CSARGLAGSGTDTQYF.

Here the CDR3 DNA reads TGTGCCAGCAGGGGAGGGGGGCCGGCTTTCTTT. Its protein is CASRGGGPAFF. The V gene is TRBV19, the J gene TRBJ1-1, with TRBD1 as a possible D gene (6 bases). Per the germline V gene, CDR1 is LNHDA and CDR2 is SQIVND (reference sequence). This CDR3 has 11 residues. The V end was cut by 9 bases, the J end by 11 bases, with 16 bases between.

In its sample, this clonotype was seen a few times. A much more abundant neighbour one base away suggests this may be a read error. The V gene is TRBV10-3, the J gene TRBJ1-2; D call uncertain. Germline CDR1 reads ENHRY; CDR2 reads SYGVKD. Trimming shortened V by 4 bases and J by 8 bases, and 11 bases separated the two germline ends. The CDR3 sequence is 12 residues long. The CDR3 sequence: CAISAWGDGYTF. CDR3 nucleotide sequence: TGTGCCATCAGTGCCTGGGGAGACGGCTACACCTTC.

This clonotype was seen ten or more times. This chain links TRBV18 with TRBJ1-5, with a weak D call TRBD1 (5 bases). The length of the CDR3 is 15 residues. The germline CDR1 and CDR2 sequences are KGHSH and LQKENI. Trimming shortened V by 2 bases and J by 1 base, and 9 bases separated the two germline ends. The CDR3 nucleotides are TGTGCCAGCTCACCAGGCAGGGAGAGCAATCAGCCCCAGCATTTT. It encodes CASSPGRESNQPQHF.

Many counts were recorded for this clonotype. The junction differs from germline at one of its ends, possibly a read error. CDR3 region: CASRRTVNTEAFF. CDR3 DNA: TGCGCCAGCAGGAGGACGGTGAACACTGAAGCTTTCTTT. This chain joins TRBV6-5 and TRBJ1-1, with unresolved D. The germline V gene encodes CDR1 MNHEY and CDR2 SVGAGI. This CDR3 has 13 residues.

This clonotype has at least ten counts. The rearrangement joins TRBV5-4 to TRBJ2-5, with 10 positions matching TRBD2. V shed 0 bases, J shed 8 bases, and the junction held 13 bases outside the gene matches. The CDR3 runs 17 residues. Germline V gives CDR1 SGHNT, CDR2 YYREEE (reference sequence). CDR3: CASSLAPSGSPQVTQYF. The DNA of the CDR3 is TGTGCCAGCAGCTTGGCCCCTAGCGGGAGTCCCCAAGTTACCCAGTACTTC.

This clonotype was seen at least ten times. The gene calls are TRBV18 and TRBJ1-5, with D possibly matching TRBD1 (5 bases). The V end was cut by 3 bases, the J end by 9 bases, with 15 bases between. The CDR3 spans 14 residues. Germline V CDR1 and CDR2: KGHSH, LQKENI. The CDR3 nucleotides are TGTGCCAGCTCACCCTCCGACAGCCTGGGGCCCCAGCATTTT. Residues: CASSPSDSLGPQHF.

The V and J genes are TRBV7-2 and TRBJ1-2, with D perhaps TRBD1 (5 bases). The ends were cut back, 2 bases at V and 7 bases at J, with 8 bases in the middle. This CDR3 comprises 12 residues. Germline loops: CDR1 SGHTA, CDR2 FQGNSA. CDR3 sequence: CASSLPGSGYTF. The DNA for the CDR3 is TGTGCCAGCAGCTTACCAGGGTCTGGCTACACCTTC.

This clonotype was seen ten or more times. The chain combines TRBV2 with TRBJ1-5, with D possibly being TRBD1 (5 bases). The length of the CDR3 is 15 residues. With 3 bases removed from V and 3 bases from J, the gap between germline ends came to 12 bases. The germline V gene has CDR1 SNHLY and CDR2 FYNNEI. CDR3 residues: CASSESGWVNQPQHF. For the CDR3, the DNA is TGTGCCAGCAGTGAGTCAGGGTGGGTCAATCAGCCCCAGCATTTT.

The sample holds many counts of this clonotype. Relative to the germline gene, one junction end is altered; a read error may explain this. V usage is TRBV30 and J usage is TRBJ1-1, with a weak D call TRBD1 (6 bases). Looked up from germline, CDR1 is GTSNPN and CDR2 is SVGIG (reference sequence). There are 14 residues in the CDR3. DNA of the CDR3: TGTGCCTGGAGTGTACGGTGGAGGGACACTGAAGCTTCCTTT. Translating gives CAWSVRWRDTEASF.

The rearrangement links TRBV19 to TRBJ2-2, with TRBD1 as a possible D gene (6 bases). The V gene's germline CDR1 is LNHDA and CDR2 SQIVND (reference sequence). The CDR3 spans 14 residues. With 10 bases removed from V and 2 bases from J, the gap between germline ends came to 14 bases. Written as DNA, the CDR3 is TGTGCCACGGACCGGGACACAAACACCGGGGAGCTGTTTTTT. Its protein product is CATDRDTNTGELFF.

This clonotype occurred many times. The rearrangement uses TRBV19 and TRBJ1-6, with 8 bases lining up with TRBD1. CDR1 and CDR2 (germline): LNHDA, SQIVND (reference sequence). The trim removed 9 bases at V and 8 bases at J, leaving 6 bases unmatched. This CDR3 contains 13 residues. For the CDR3, the DNA is TGTGCCAGCCGTAAGACAGGGGATTCACCCCTCCACTTT. Translating gives CASRKTGDSPLHF.

This clonotype was recorded many times. The chain is built from TRBV6-5 and TRBJ1-1; D is uncertain. V was clipped by 0 bases and J by 6 bases, with 8 bases between them. There are 13 residues in the CDR3. CDR1 and CDR2 from the germline V gene are MNHEY and SVGAGI. The CDR3 region is CASSYSGLPEAFF. The CDR3 DNA follows: TGTGCCAGCAGTTACTCGGGTCTTCCTGAAGCTTTCTTT.

This clonotype was recorded many times. The chain carries TRBV20-1 and TRBJ1-1; no firm D call. CDR1 is DFQATT and CDR2 is SNEGSKA in the germline V gene (reference sequence). The CDR3 loop spans 12 amino acids. V was clipped by 6 bases and J by 4 bases, with 12 bases between them. The CDR3 bases are TGCAGTGCCCTACCCGTAATCACTGAAGCTTTCTTT. Translating it yields CSALPVITEAFF.

This clonotype was observed many times. The chain employs TRBV6-2 or TRBV6-3 and TRBJ2-2; D not resolved. CDR1 MNHEY and CDR2 SVGEGT come from the germline V gene. The V end was cut by 0 bases, the J end by 4 bases, with 9 bases between. This CDR3 spans 15 amino acids. DNA of the CDR3: TGTGCCAGCAGTTACTCGGGTCAGTTCACCGGGGAGCTGTTTTTT. This gives the protein CASSYSGQFTGELFF.

The count of this clonotype is one. This chain connects TRBV28 to TRBJ2-7; TRBD2 might be the D (6 bases). The V end was cut by 8 bases, the J end by 4 bases, with 15 bases between. In germline, CDR1 is MDHEN, CDR2 SYDVKM. The CDR3 length is 13 residues. The DNA of the CDR3 is TGTGCCAGCTTGGCTAGCGATAAGTACGAGCAGTACTTC. The encoded protein is CASLASDKYEQYF.

This clonotype was observed many times. CDR3 DNA sequence: TGTGCCTGGCCGCTTGGGGTCGGAAACACCATATATTTT. Its protein product is CAWPLGVGNTIYF. V gene TRBV30 combines with J gene TRBJ1-3, with D unresolved. V gave up 5 bases and J gave up 4 bases, with 12 bases separating them. Germline-derived CDR1 and CDR2 are GTSNPN and SVGIG (reference sequence). This CDR3 spans 13 amino acids.

This chain joins TRBV11-3 and TRBJ2-5; perhaps TRBD2 as D (5 bases). V lost 1 base, J lost 2 bases, and 17 bases lay in between. This CDR3 comprises 17 residues. The germline V gene has CDR1 SGHNT and CDR2 YENEEA. This CDR3 is CASSLVSRGLDQETQYF. CDR3 bases: TGTGCCAGCAGCTTAGTGTCGCGAGGACTTGATCAAGAGACCCAGTACTTC.

This clonotype was detected ten times or more. DNA of the CDR3: TGTGCCTGGAGTAGACAGGGGGCCTCCGAGCAGTACTTC. It yields the protein CAWSRQGASEQYF. The chain is built from TRBV30 and TRBJ2-7; 10 nucleotides agree with TRBD1. This CDR3 is 13 amino acids long. With 2 bases clipped from V and 6 bases from J, the junction kept 4 bases outside the gene matches. The germline V gene encodes CDR1 GTSNPN and CDR2 SVGIG (reference sequence).

This clonotype was observed at least ten times. The chain is built from TRBV27 and TRBJ2-5; 11 bases match TRBD1. The CDR3 runs to 15 residues. Germline V lookup: CDR1 MNHEY, CDR2 SMNVEV (reference sequence). V dropped 1 base and J dropped 5; count of bases not matched to a gene: 3. The CDR3 reads CASSLWGQGGETQYF. CDR3 sequence (DNA): TGTGCCAGCAGTTTATGGGGACAGGGGGGGGAGACCCAGTACTTC.

The V call is TRBV5-1, the J call TRBJ2-7; TRBD1 might be the D (6 bases). The CDR3 runs to 14 residues. Per the germline V gene, CDR1 is SGHRS and CDR2 is YFSETQ. Trimming removed 4 bases from V and 4 bases from J, with 15 bases in between. CDR3 DNA: TGCGCCAGCAGCCCGGTCGGGACACCATACGAGCAGTACTTC. Translating gives CASSPVGTPYEQYF.

The chain joins TRBV6-2 or TRBV6-3 to TRBJ2-4, with D perhaps being TRBD1 or TRBD2 (5 bases each). This CDR3 contains 11 residues. V was trimmed by 3 bases and J by 15 bases, leaving 12 bases between them. CDR1 and CDR2 (germline): MNHEY, SVGEGT. The CDR3 nucleotides read TGTGCCAGCAGTTATGCAGGGACCCTGTACTTC. Encoded protein: CASSYAGTLYF.

Ten or more counts support this clonotype. The chain combines TRBV12-3 or TRBV12-4 with TRBJ1-1, with 7 bases fitting TRBD1. Unmatched junction bases numbered 8, after V lost 7 bases and J lost 3 bases. The CDR3 totals 14 residues. The CDR3 sequence is CASNRQGLYTEAFF. The CDR3 nucleotides read TGTGCCAGCAACAGACAGGGACTGTACACTGAAGCTTTCTTT.

This clonotype was recorded at least ten times. The chain uses TRBV18 and TRBJ1-5; no clear D gene. The V end was cut by 1 base, the J end by 0 bases, with 10 bases between. This CDR3 has 16 amino acids. CDR1 is KGHSH, CDR2 LQKENI, per germline. Written as DNA, the CDR3 is TGTGCCAGCTCACCACAAGGTTACGATAGCAATCAGCCCCAGCATTTT. It yields the protein CASSPQGYDSNQPQHF.

The table lists this clonotype with many counts. The rearrangement joins TRBV18 to TRBJ1-6; D might be TRBD1 (6 bases). This CDR3 region has 12 residues. Germline V gene sequence: CDR1 KGHSH, CDR2 LQKENI. V was cut by 5 bases and J by 7 bases, with 6 bases left in between. The CDR3 region is CASSGQNSPLHF. The CDR3 DNA is TGTGCCAGCTCAGGACAGAATTCACCCCTCCACTTT.

CDR3 nucleotides: TGTGCCAGCAGCTCGGGGGCCCTCCAAGAGACCCAGTACTTC. As protein: CASSSGALQETQYF. The V and J genes are TRBV7-8 and TRBJ2-5; D may correspond to TRBD1 or TRBD2 (6 bases each). With 4 bases removed from V and 1 base from J, the gap between germline ends came to 10 bases. The germline V gene has CDR1 SGHVS and CDR2 FQNEAQ. This CDR3 has 14 amino acids.